Listed below are T cell receptor beta chains from one sample, sequenced in a study of cytomegalovirus exposure and HLA in healthy donors. The data were produced by immunoSEQ multiplex PCR, yet TCRdb's version contains in-frame clones alone and is incomplete. The sample has some 76,000 clones, approximately 95% seen once; the top ten hold roughly 3.3%. Material for sequencing was PBMCs. These receptors were taken from a woman between 18 and 29 years old in good health and CMV-seropositive. Each CDR3 is given with its conserved first and last residue.

CDR3 length	V gene	J gene	CDR3 protein
15	TRBV7-2	TRBJ1-6	CASRPRDSYNSPLHF
10	TRBV4-2	TRBJ2-5	CAHREETQYF
18	TRBV7-2	TRBJ2-1	CASSLYRFLAGVPDEQFF
13	TRBV28	TRBJ1-2	CASSRNGDYGYTF
15	TRBV5-1	TRBJ2-2	CASSPGTGYTGELFF
13	TRBV18	TRBJ2-7	CASSASGIHEQYF
19	TRBV7-8	TRBJ1-3	CASSLSWTATIHSGNTIYF
15	TRBV5-4	TRBJ2-5	CASSPSTGPQETQYF
14	TRBV7-2	TRBJ2-1	CASSGPRLATEQFF
13	TRBV28	TRBJ2-7	CASSFPGTYEQYF
12	TRBV11-3	TRBJ2-7	CASGGRRGEQYF
16	TRBV5-6	TRBJ2-1	CASSTLLAGVFNEQFF
13	TRBV2	TRBJ1-4	CASEGLRNEKLFF
14	TRBV19	TRBJ1-1	CASSIGRGSTEAFF
14	TRBV6-5	TRBJ1-2	CASSRTSPYYGYTF
17	TRBV7-2	TRBJ1-1	CASSLGQGTGPNTEAFF
15	TRBV6-6	TRBJ2-6	CASRLQNSGANVLTF
15	TRBV9	TRBJ1-6	CASSAPGGPNSPLHF
15	TRBV11-3	TRBJ2-5	CASSLEGDVKETQYF
16	TRBV7-2	TRBJ2-3	CASSQRTSGGPDTQYF
13	TRBV7-3	TRBJ1-1	CASSSQPNTEAFF
14	TRBV27	TRBJ2-7	CASSFVGPPYEQYF
18	TRBV29-1	TRBJ2-6	CSVGPGQGLRSGANVLTF
13	TRBV10-3	TRBJ1-1	CAISMGQDTEAFF
11	TRBV30	TRBJ2-7	CAWSLLHEQYF
16	TRBV6-5	TRBJ2-1	CASSSRTGGLHREQFF
15	TRBV11-3	TRBJ2-5	CASSTPRTGRETQYF